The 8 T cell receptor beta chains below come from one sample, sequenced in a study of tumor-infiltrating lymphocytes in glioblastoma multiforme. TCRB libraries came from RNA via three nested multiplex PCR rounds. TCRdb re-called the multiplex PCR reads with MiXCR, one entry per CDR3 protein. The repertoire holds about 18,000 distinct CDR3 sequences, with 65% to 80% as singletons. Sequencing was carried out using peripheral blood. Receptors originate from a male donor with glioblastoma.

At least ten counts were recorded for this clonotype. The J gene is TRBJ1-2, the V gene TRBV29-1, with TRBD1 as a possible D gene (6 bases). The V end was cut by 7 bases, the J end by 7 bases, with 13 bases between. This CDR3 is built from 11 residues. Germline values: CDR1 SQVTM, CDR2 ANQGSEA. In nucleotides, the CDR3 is TGCAGCGCCCAGGGAGGGGGTGGCTACACCTTC. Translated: CSAQGGGGYTF.

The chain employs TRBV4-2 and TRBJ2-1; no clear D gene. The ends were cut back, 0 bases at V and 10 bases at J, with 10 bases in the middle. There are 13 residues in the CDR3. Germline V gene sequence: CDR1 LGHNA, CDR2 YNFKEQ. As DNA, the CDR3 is TGTGCCAGCAGCCAAGAGCGGAGAAACGAGCAGTTCTTC. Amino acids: CASSQERRNEQFF.

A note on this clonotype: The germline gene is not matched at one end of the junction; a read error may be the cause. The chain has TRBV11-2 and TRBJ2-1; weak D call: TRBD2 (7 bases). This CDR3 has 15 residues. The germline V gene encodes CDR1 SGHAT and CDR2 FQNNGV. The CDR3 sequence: CASSLGTSGGNEQLF. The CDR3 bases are TGTGCCAGCAGTTTAGGTACCTCGGGGGGCAATGAGCAGCTCTTC.

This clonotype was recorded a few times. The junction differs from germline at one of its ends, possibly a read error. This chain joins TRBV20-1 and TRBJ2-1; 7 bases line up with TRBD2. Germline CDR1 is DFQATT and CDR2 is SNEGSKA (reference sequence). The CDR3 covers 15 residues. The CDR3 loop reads CSARDPAGRGNERFF. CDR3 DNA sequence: TGCAGTGCTAGAGATCCAGCGGGAAGAGGGAATGAGCGGTTCTTC.

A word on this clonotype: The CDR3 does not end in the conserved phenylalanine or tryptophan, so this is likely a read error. In DNA, the CDR3 is TGCGCCAGCAGCCAAGATCAGGCTAGCGGGTTTCAGCAGTTCCTC. This gives the protein CASSQDQASGFQQFL. The chain combines TRBV4-1 with TRBJ2-1, with 8 nucleotides matching TRBD2. The CDR3 totals 15 residues. The germline V gene has CDR1 MGHRA and CDR2 YSYEKL. J lost 11 bases, V lost 0 bases, and 9 bases had no gene match.

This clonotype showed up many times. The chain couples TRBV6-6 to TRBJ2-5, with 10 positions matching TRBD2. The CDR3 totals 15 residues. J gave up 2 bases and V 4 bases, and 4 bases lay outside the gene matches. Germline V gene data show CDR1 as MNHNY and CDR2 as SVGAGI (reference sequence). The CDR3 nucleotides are TGTGCCAGCAGTTCCCCACTAGCGGGGCAAGAGACCCAGTACTTC. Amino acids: CASSSPLAGQETQYF.

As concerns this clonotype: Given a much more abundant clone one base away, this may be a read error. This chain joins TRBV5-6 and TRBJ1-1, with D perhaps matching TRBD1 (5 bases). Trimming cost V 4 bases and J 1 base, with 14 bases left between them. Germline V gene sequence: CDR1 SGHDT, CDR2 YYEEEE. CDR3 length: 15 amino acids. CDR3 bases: TGTGCCAGCAGCAATCTTGACAGACCGAACACTGAAGCTTTCTTT. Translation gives CASSNLDRPNTEAFF.

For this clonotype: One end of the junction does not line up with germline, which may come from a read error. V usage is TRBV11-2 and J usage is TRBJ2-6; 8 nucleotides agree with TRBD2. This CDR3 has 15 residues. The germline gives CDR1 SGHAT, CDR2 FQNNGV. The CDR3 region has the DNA TGTGCCAGCAGCTTAGTTACCGCGGGGGGCAACGTCCTGACTTTC. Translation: CASSLVTAGGNVLTF.